A single sample is the source of the 27 T cell receptor beta chains below, sequenced in a study of T-cell reconstitution after alpha-beta-depleted transplantation in children. Unique molecular identifiers were built into the TCRbeta library. MiXCR, applied by TCRdb to the PCR reads, yields one record per CDR3 protein. The table shows 200,000 or so distinct CDR3 sequences, with 8.4% occurring only once. The starting material was PBMCs, mostly from graft donor cells, obtained 360 days after TCRalphabeta/CD19-depleted stem cell transplant. These receptors were collected from a male patient under 10 years old who had a stem cell transplant for acute myeloid leukemia, so the T cells may come from the graft donor.

This clonotype came up a few times. J is TRBJ2-7 and V is TRBV20-1; D not certain. This CDR3 region has 15 residues. V lost 0 bases and J 0 bases, leaving 12 bases between the germline ends. CDR1 is DFQATT, CDR2 SNEGSKA, per germline (reference sequence). The CDR3 DNA is TGCAGTGCTAGAGATCGGGCAGGCGGCTCCTACGAGCAGTACTTC. Its translation: CSARDRAGGSYEQYF.

This clonotype was seen only a few times. The chain couples TRBV20-1 to TRBJ2-7; perhaps D is TRBD1 or TRBD2 (6 bases each). In germline, CDR1 is DFQATT, CDR2 SNEGSKA (reference sequence). This CDR3 is built from 13 residues. Trimming took off 1 base at V and 12 bases at J, with 19 bases between the two ends. This CDR3 is CSARAKRGELGYV. The CDR3 DNA is TGCAGTGCTAGAGCAAAAAGGGGGGAGCTCGGGTACGTC.

As concerns this clonotype: One end of the junction varies from germline; a read error may be responsible. The gene calls are TRBV7-7 and TRBJ1-3; D is unclear. The CDR3 runs to 18 residues. CDR1 SSHAT and CDR2 FNYEAQ come from the germline V gene (reference sequence). CDR3 amino acids: CASSLERNSQDVGNTIYF. In nucleotides, the CDR3 is TGTGCTAGCAGCTTAGAACGAAACAGCCAGGATGTGGGAAACACCATATATTTT.

In its sample, this clonotype was seen a few times. The gene calls are TRBV5-1 and TRBJ2-1; D unresolved. There are 14 residues in the CDR3. V was trimmed by 3 bases and J by 7 bases, leaving 14 bases between them. CDR1 and CDR2 from the germline V gene are SGHRS and YFSETQ. The CDR3 DNA is TGCGCCAGCAGCTACACCAGGACCAGAAATGAGCAGTTCTTC. This codes for CASSYTRTRNEQFF. The full variable domain, its missing parts supplied by reference TRBV5-1 and TRBJ2-1, is KAGVTQTPRYLIKTRGQQVTLSCSPISGHRSVSWYQQTPGQGLQFLFEYFSETQRNKGNFPGRFSGRQFSNSRSEMNVSTLELGDSALYLCASSYTRTRNEQFFGPGTRLTVL.

To note about this clonotype: One base away lies a much larger clone, so this may be a sequencing read error. The CDR3: CAINQESHNKQFF. In nucleotides, the CDR3 is TGTGCCATCAATCAGGAGAGCCACAATAAGCAGTTCTTC. The chain employs TRBV10-3 and TRBJ2-1; no clear D. The CDR3 covers 13 residues. From germline, CDR1 is ENHRY and CDR2 SYGVKD.

This clonotype was seen a few times. The chain recombines TRBV19 with TRBJ2-3; D is undetermined. The CDR3 loop spans 13 amino acids. Germline CDR1 LNHDA, CDR2 SQIVND (reference sequence). Trimming removed 6 bases from V and 0 bases from J, with 7 bases in between. The CDR3 sequence: CASSDASTDTQYF. The CDR3 nucleotides are TGTGCCAGTAGCGACGCTAGCACAGATACGCAGTATTTT.

This clonotype was detected ten times or more. The genes are TRBV9 and TRBJ2-5; 11 bases agree with TRBD2. The trim removed 0 bases at V and 2 bases at J, leaving 9 bases unmatched. The CDR3 consists of 18 residues. Germline V CDR1 and CDR2: SGDLS, YYNGEE. The CDR3 nucleotides read TGTGCCAGCAGCGTAGCCCCTATAGCGGGAGGGGGGCAAGAGACCCAGTACTTC. Protein: CASSVAPIAGGGQETQYF.

The gene calls are TRBV21-1 and TRBJ2-7. TRBV21-1 is designated a pseudogene. The CDR3 runs 14 residues. In DNA form, the CDR3 reads TGTGCCAGCAGCAAAGGTCGGGCAAGTACCGAGCAGTACTTC. Amino acids: CASSKGRASTEQYF.

The DNA for the CDR3 is TGTGCCAGCAACCTCGCCGGACTAGCGGGGGTTTTTGCCAAAAACATTCAGTACTTC. This gives the protein CASNLAGLAGVFAKNIQYF. The chain couples TRBV2 to TRBJ2-4; 13 bases match TRBD2. The V and J ends lost 7 bases and 1 base, in that order; junction bases with no gene match: 13. The CDR3 extends over 19 amino acids. The germline CDR1 and CDR2 sequences are SNHLY and FYNNEI.

This clonotype was observed many times. The rearrangement links TRBV4-1 to TRBJ2-3; D unclear. This CDR3 has 17 amino acids. Trimming shortened V by 4 bases and J by 0 bases, and 17 bases separated the two germline ends. Germline V gene data show CDR1 as MGHRA and CDR2 as YSYEKL. The CDR3 nucleotides read TGCGCCAGCAGCCCCCCACTGATTGGGATTAGCACAGATACGCAGTATTTT. This translates into CASSPPLIGISTDTQYF.

This clonotype was seen only a few times. The genes are TRBV5-1 and TRBJ2-6; the match to TRBD1 covers 7 bases. Germline CDR1 and CDR2: SGHRS and YFSETQ. V shed 5 bases, J shed 4 bases, and the junction held 12 bases outside the gene matches. The CDR3 is 17 residues long. The CDR3 DNA reads TGCGCCAGCAGTCTCCATGAGGGGGCTTTCGGGGCCAACGTCCTGACTTTC. It translates to CASSLHEGAFGANVLTF.

The chain recombines TRBV9 with TRBJ1-2; D unresolved. V gave up 0 bases and J gave up 3 bases, with 12 bases separating them. This CDR3 region has 15 residues. Germline V lookup: CDR1 SGDLS, CDR2 YYNGEE. The CDR3 coding sequence is TGTGCCAGCAGCGTAGGTCCAGAGTACCACTATGGCTACACCTTC. Its protein product is CASSVGPEYHYGYTF. Together with reference TRBV9 and TRBJ1-2, the CDR3 gives the full variable domain: DSGVTQTPKHLITATGQRVTLRCSPRSGDLSVYWYQQSLDQGLQFLIQYYNGEERAKGNILERFSAQQFPDLHSELNLSSLELGDSALYFCASSVGPEYHYGYTFGSGTRLTVV.

This clonotype was seen repeatedly, ten times or more. The gene calls are TRBV3-1 and TRBJ2-4, with 13 bases fitting TRBD2. Trimming removed 1 base from V and 1 base from J; junction bases left unmatched: 10. The CDR3 extends over 20 amino acids. Per the germline V gene, CDR1 is LGHDT and CDR2 is YNNKEL (reference sequence). The CDR3: CASSQAPLAGGSGAKNIQYF. CDR3 DNA: TGTGCCAGCAGCCAAGCCCCACTAGCGGGGGGGTCGGGGGCCAAAAACATTCAGTACTTC.

This sequence joins TRBV29-1 and TRBJ1-1; D remains unclear. The germline CDR1 and CDR2 sequences are SQVTM and ANQGSEA. The CDR3 extends over 13 amino acids. The ends were cut back, 4 bases at V and 2 bases at J, with 11 bases in the middle. The CDR3 nucleotides read TGCAGCGTTGTCTATGCTGCCAACACTGAAGCTTTCTTT. Protein product: CSVVYAANTEAFF. The full variable domain, rest sourced from reference TRBV29-1 and TRBJ1-1, is SAVISQKPSRDICQRGTSLTIQCQVDSQVTMMFWYRQQPGQSLTLIATANQGSEATYESGFVIDKFPISRPNLTFSTLTVSNMSPEDSSIYLCSVVYAANTEAFFGQGTRLTVV.

The chain employs TRBV25-1 and TRBJ2-2; TRBD2 matches at 8 bases. Germline lookup yields CDR1 MGHDK and CDR2 SYGVNS. CDR3 length equals 16 residues. J gave up 7 bases and V 3 bases, and 10 bases lay outside the gene matches. In DNA form, the CDR3 reads TGTGCCAGCAGTGAGCCGCAAGCGGGAGCAGTCGGGGAGCTGTTTTTT. Its protein product is CASSEPQAGAVGELFF.

This clonotype was seen repeatedly, ten times or more. The chain couples TRBV5-1 to TRBJ2-1; 8 nucleotides line up with TRBD2. With V trimmed by 3 bases and J by 3 bases, 8 bases remained unmatched. There are 16 residues in the CDR3. Germline CDR1 reads SGHRS; CDR2 reads YFSETQ. Here the CDR3 DNA reads TGCGCCAGCAGCTCCTCTTCCGGGACTAGCTACAATGAGCAGTTCTTC. Residues: CASSSSSGTSYNEQFF.

At least ten counts were recorded for this clonotype. The V call is TRBV5-1, the J call TRBJ2-7, with 9 bases lining up with TRBD2. The trim removed 1 base at V and 1 base at J, leaving 6 bases unmatched. The CDR3 runs 16 residues. Per germline, CDR1 SGHRS and CDR2 YFSETQ. Here the CDR3 DNA reads TGCGCCAGCAGCTTGTCCCTAGCGGGAATATCCTACGAGCAGTACTTC. Translated: CASSLSLAGISYEQYF.

This clonotype was counted many times. This sequence joins TRBV12-3 or TRBV12-4 and TRBJ2-7; TRBD2 might be the D (7 bases). CDR3 length: 13 residues. Trimming removed 3 bases at V and 6 bases at J, with 12 bases between. The CDR3 DNA sequence: TGTGCCAGCAGTTTCGGGGGGCGGAGCGAGCAGTACGTC. Amino acid sequence: CASSFGGRSEQYV.

This clonotype has more than one count but fewer than ten. V usage is TRBV20-1 and J usage is TRBJ2-1; possible D gene TRBD2, 6 bases. This CDR3 region has 14 residues. V was shortened by 5 bases and J by 2 bases, with 13 bases between the two germline ends. Germline V lookup: CDR1 DFQATT, CDR2 SNEGSKA (reference sequence). CDR3 DNA: TGCAGTGCTCCCGCGGGATTCCCCTACAATGAGCAGTTCTTC. Translating gives CSAPAGFPYNEQFF.

This clonotype was picked up a small number of times. The rearrangement uses TRBV2 and TRBJ2-5; D unresolved. Per germline, CDR1 SNHLY and CDR2 FYNNEI. The ends were cut back, 4 bases at V and 4 bases at J, with 16 bases in the middle. The CDR3 is 15 amino acids. This CDR3 is CASSVVAGDLETQYF. CDR3 DNA: TGTGCCAGCAGTGTGGTAGCTGGTGATCTAGAGACCCAGTACTTC.

The chain couples TRBV5-6 to TRBJ2-3; D may be TRBD1 (6 bases). The CDR3 is 14 residues long. The germline V gene encodes CDR1 SGHDT and CDR2 YYEEEE. V lost 1 base and J 8 bases, leaving 14 bases between the germline ends. Here the CDR3 DNA reads TGTGCCAGCAGCTTGCAGGGACAAATTGGTACGCAGTATTTT. Translation: CASSLQGQIGTQYF.

The chain links TRBV7-2 to TRBJ2-7; possibly TRBD2 for D (5 bases). CDR3 length: 15 residues. V dropped 2 bases and J dropped 1 base, with 12 bases sitting between them. Germline V gene lookup returns CDR1 SGHTA and CDR2 FQGNSA. The CDR3 loop reads CASSLIATGSYEQYF. DNA for the CDR3: TGTGCCAGCAGCTTAATAGCGACGGGATCCTACGAGCAGTACTTC.

This clonotype was recorded a few times. The chain uses TRBV5-1 and TRBJ2-5; the D is unclear. The ends were cut back, 1 base at V and 7 bases at J, with 5 bases in the middle. CDR3 size: 11 residues. Germline values: CDR1 SGHRS, CDR2 YFSETQ. CDR3 region: CASSLSGTQYF. The CDR3 coding sequence is TGCGCCAGCAGCTTGAGTGGGACCCAGTACTTC.

This clonotype appeared many times. The rearrangement uses TRBV6-1 and TRBJ1-5; weak D call: TRBD1 (5 bases). CDR3 length: 20 residues. V was cut by 3 bases and J by 3 bases, with 27 bases left in between. Germline lookup yields CDR1 MNHNS and CDR2 SASEGT. The chain's CDR3 is CASSEAGGRVQGLNNQPQHF. Written as DNA, the CDR3 is TGTGCCAGCAGTGAGGCAGGAGGCAGGGTACAAGGGCTCAACAATCAGCCCCAGCATTTT.

This clonotype was recorded a few times. The chain couples TRBV5-1 to TRBJ1-1, with D unresolved. Germline CDR1 and CDR2: SGHRS and YFSETQ. This CDR3 spans 15 amino acids. V lost 4 bases to trimming and J lost 5 bases, with 18 bases between them. CDR3 coding DNA: TGCGCCAGCAGCGGCCCTTCGGGGAGTGGGACTGAAGCTTTCTTT. Residues: CASSGPSGSGTEAFF. Full variable domain (missing parts from reference TRBV5-1 and TRBJ1-1): KAGVTQTPRYLIKTRGQQVTLSCSPISGHRSVSWYQQTPGQGLQFLFEYFSETQRNKGNFPGRFSGRQFSNSRSEMNVSTLELGDSALYLCASSGPSGSGTEAFFGQGTRLTVV.

The table lists this clonotype with a few counts. The rearrangement joins TRBV7-2 to TRBJ2-7, with 11 bases matching TRBD2. Germline trimming cut 5 bases from V and 2 bases from J; bases unmatched to any gene: 5. This CDR3 is built from 15 residues. Germline CDR1 is SGHTA and CDR2 is FQGNSA. CDR3 in amino acids: CASSTGTSGTYEQYF. The CDR3 region has the DNA TGTGCCAGCAGCACGGGGACTAGCGGAACCTACGAGCAGTACTTC.

This clonotype was recorded a few times. The chain recombines TRBV12-3 or TRBV12-4 with TRBJ1-4; 7 bases match TRBD1. J lost 3 bases, V lost 5 bases, and 12 bases had no gene match. This CDR3 is built from 17 residues. The CDR3 reads CASSRQGPFGSNEKLFF. The CDR3 bases are TGTGCCAGCAGTCGACAGGGCCCGTTCGGATCTAATGAAAAACTGTTTTTT.